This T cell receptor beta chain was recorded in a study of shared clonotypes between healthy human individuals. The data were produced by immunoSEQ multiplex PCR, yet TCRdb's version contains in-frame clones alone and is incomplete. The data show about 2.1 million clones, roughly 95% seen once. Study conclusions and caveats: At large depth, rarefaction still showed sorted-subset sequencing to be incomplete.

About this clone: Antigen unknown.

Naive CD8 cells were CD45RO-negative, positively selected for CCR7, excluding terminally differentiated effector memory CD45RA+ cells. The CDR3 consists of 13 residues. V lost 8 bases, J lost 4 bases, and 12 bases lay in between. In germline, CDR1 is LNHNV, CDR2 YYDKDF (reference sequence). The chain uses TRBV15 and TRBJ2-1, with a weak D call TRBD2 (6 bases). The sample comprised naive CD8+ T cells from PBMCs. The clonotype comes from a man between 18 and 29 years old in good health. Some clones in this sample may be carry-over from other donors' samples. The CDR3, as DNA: TGTGCCACCTCCGGGACTTCATACAATGAGCAGTTCTTC. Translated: CATSGTSYNEQFF.